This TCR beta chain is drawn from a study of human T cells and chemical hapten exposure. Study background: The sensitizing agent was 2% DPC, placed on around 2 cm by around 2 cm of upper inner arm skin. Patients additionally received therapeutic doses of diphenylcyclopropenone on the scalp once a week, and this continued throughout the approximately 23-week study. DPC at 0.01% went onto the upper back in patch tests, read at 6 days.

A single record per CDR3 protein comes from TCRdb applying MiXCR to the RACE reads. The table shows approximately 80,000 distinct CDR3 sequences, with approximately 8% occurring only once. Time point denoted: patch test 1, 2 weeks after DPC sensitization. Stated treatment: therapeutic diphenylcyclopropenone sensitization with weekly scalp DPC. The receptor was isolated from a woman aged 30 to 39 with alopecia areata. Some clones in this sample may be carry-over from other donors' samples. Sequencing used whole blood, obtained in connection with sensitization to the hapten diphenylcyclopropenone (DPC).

CDR3 protein: CASSYRDSRGYTF. As DNA, the CDR3 is TGTGCCAGCAGTTACAGGGACAGCCGCGGCTACACCTTC. The rearrangement uses TRBV6-5 and TRBJ1-2; 7 bases are a match to TRBD1. CDR3 length: 13 amino acids. V dropped 2 bases and J dropped 8; count of bases not matched to a gene: 5. In germline, CDR1 is MNHEY, CDR2 SVGAGI.